This TCR beta chain was observed in a study of graft-versus-host responses after intestinal transplantation. On the study more broadly: Recipients had multivisceral, liver-intestinal, or isolated intestinal transplants. Induction using anti-thymocyte globulin, followed by tacrolimus and steroids for approximately 3 years, was given to all recipients.

Grafts had their tissue processed, releasing intraepithelial and lamina propria lymphocytes. Turning to this clone: What it binds is not known.

The CDR3 runs to 18 residues. Germline CDR1 and CDR2: ENHRY and SYGVKD. J was trimmed by 5 bases and V by 6 bases; bases with no gene match: 14. Study results and limitations: Association was observed between peak circulating GvH clone levels and early post-transplant HvG declines. Some GvH clones were seen earlier in gut or blood, suggesting intestinal origin.

Libraries were prepared by immunoSEQ multiplex PCR; TCRdb keeps only in-frame clonotypes and omits some of them. The sample shows around 21,000 clones, approximately 72% of them seen only once. The sample in question was ileum tissue, obtained approximately 20 days after intestinal transplant. The chain employs TRBV10-3 and TRBJ2-2, with 11 nucleotides matching TRBD2. This TCR came from a human patient who received an intestinal transplant, so some T cells may come from the graft donor. CDR3 DNA sequence: TGTGCCATCAGGGAAATAGCGGGGGGGCTATCGGGAACCGGGGAGCTGTTTTTT. It specifies CAIREIAGGLSGTGELFF.